The 9 T cell receptor beta chains presented below share a single source sample, sequenced in a study of blood T cells in healthy people across ages (dated by TCRdb to 2015 to 2017). Libraries were built with 5' RACE. Data came from an Illumina HiSeq 2500. A second roughly 6 to 12 cycle PCR used a sample-barcoded 5' primer and a J-beta primer mix. TCRdb ran its own pipeline on the public reads, namely fastp trimming at Q25 and MiXCR clone calling, and kept in-frame beta chains. Under each unique CDR3 protein, matching rows form one entry showing the most common genes and DNA. The sample data list fewer than 900,000 distinct CDR3 sequences, and around 48% of these were observed just once. The ten largest clones represent around a third of the sample. The specimen sequenced was blood. The receptors stem from an older woman in good health.

This clonotype was observed a single time. For the CDR3, the DNA is TGCAGTGCTAGACAGGGGAGTTACACTGAAGCTTTCTTT. Encoded protein: CSARQGSYTEAFF. The V gene is TRBV20-1, the J gene TRBJ1-1, with D possibly being TRBD1 (6 bases). Germline V gene data show CDR1 as DFQATT and CDR2 as SNEGSKA (reference sequence). Trimming took 2 bases from V and 3 from J, leaving 10 bases between them. The CDR3 loop spans 13 amino acids.

The rearrangement links TRBV6-6 to TRBJ1-6, with D perhaps TRBD1 (6 bases). Trimming took 8 bases from V and 9 from J, leaving 14 bases between them. The germline V gene encodes CDR1 MNHNY and CDR2 SVGAGI (reference sequence). This CDR3 is built from 13 residues. The CDR3 bases are TGTGCCAGCGGCCAGGGGTCCATTTCACCCCTCCACTTT. Translated, it gives CASGQGSISPLHF.

The chain joins TRBV7-9 to TRBJ2-3, with 9 bases identical to TRBD2. The CDR3 is made up of 19 amino acids. The germline CDR1 and CDR2 sequences are SEHNR and FQNEAQ (reference sequence). V trimming: 7 bases; J trimming: 1 base; junction bases outside the gene matches: 18. The CDR3 nucleotides are TGTGCCAGCACCCTGGGGAGCGGGAGGATTCAACTAGGCACAGATACGCAGTATTTT. Protein: CASTLGSGRIQLGTDTQYF.

The CDR3: CSARTGTSPITEAFF. The CDR3 coding sequence is TGCAGCGCCAGGACCGGGACATCCCCCATCACTGAAGCTTTCTTT. The chain couples TRBV29-1 to TRBJ1-1; D might be TRBD1 (6 bases). Trimming removed 7 bases at V and 4 bases at J, with 22 bases between. The CDR3 covers 15 residues. Per germline, CDR1 SQVTM and CDR2 ANQGSEA.

This chain connects TRBV19 to TRBJ2-7, with D perhaps TRBD2 (5 bases). The CDR3 runs 14 residues. V shed 6 bases and J shed 2 bases, with 14 bases lying between them. The germline V gene has CDR1 LNHDA and CDR2 SQIVND (reference sequence). CDR3 in amino acids: CASSRGLDAYEQYF. CDR3 nucleotide sequence: TGTGCCAGTAGCCGTGGACTGGATGCCTACGAGCAGTACTTC.

This clonotype was observed a single time. This chain joins TRBV11-2 and TRBJ2-3, with D perhaps being TRBD1 or TRBD2 (5 bases each). With 4 bases removed from V and 2 bases from J, the gap between germline ends came to 10 bases. The CDR3 has 14 amino acids. CDR1 and CDR2 (germline): SGHAT, FQNNGV. In DNA, the CDR3 is TGTGCCAGCAGCTCGCCCGGGACCACAGATACGCAGTATTTT. This gives the protein CASSSPGTTDTQYF.

The rearrangement links TRBV29-1 to TRBJ2-7, with D uncertain. The end of the DNA is better explained by TRBJ2-5, so the J call may be wrong. The length of the CDR3 is 15 residues. Germline-derived CDR1 and CDR2 are SQVTM and ANQGSEA. CDR3 protein: CSVEDGVYASETQYF. CDR3 DNA sequence: TGCAGCGTTGAAGATGGGGTCTATGCCTCGGAGACCCAGTACTTC.

This clonotype has at least ten counts. The V gene is TRBV10-3, the J gene TRBJ2-7; D gene unclear. Between the trimmed V and J ends, which lost 3 bases and 0 bases, there was a span of 9 bases. The CDR3 spans 14 residues. The germline V gene encodes CDR1 ENHRY and CDR2 SYGVKD. This CDR3 is CAISDPGLSYEQYF. The DNA for the CDR3 is TGTGCCATCAGTGATCCGGGTCTCTCCTACGAGCAGTACTTC.

This clonotype has ten or more counts. The gene calls are TRBV7-3 and TRBJ2-5; D uncertain. CDR1 and CDR2 from the germline V gene are SGHTA and FQGTGA. The CDR3 is 13 amino acids. Trimming removed 3 bases from V and 5 bases from J, with 10 bases in between. This CDR3 reads CASSFIIGETQYF. CDR3 in DNA: TGTGCCAGCAGCTTTATCATCGGGGAGACCCAGTACTTC.